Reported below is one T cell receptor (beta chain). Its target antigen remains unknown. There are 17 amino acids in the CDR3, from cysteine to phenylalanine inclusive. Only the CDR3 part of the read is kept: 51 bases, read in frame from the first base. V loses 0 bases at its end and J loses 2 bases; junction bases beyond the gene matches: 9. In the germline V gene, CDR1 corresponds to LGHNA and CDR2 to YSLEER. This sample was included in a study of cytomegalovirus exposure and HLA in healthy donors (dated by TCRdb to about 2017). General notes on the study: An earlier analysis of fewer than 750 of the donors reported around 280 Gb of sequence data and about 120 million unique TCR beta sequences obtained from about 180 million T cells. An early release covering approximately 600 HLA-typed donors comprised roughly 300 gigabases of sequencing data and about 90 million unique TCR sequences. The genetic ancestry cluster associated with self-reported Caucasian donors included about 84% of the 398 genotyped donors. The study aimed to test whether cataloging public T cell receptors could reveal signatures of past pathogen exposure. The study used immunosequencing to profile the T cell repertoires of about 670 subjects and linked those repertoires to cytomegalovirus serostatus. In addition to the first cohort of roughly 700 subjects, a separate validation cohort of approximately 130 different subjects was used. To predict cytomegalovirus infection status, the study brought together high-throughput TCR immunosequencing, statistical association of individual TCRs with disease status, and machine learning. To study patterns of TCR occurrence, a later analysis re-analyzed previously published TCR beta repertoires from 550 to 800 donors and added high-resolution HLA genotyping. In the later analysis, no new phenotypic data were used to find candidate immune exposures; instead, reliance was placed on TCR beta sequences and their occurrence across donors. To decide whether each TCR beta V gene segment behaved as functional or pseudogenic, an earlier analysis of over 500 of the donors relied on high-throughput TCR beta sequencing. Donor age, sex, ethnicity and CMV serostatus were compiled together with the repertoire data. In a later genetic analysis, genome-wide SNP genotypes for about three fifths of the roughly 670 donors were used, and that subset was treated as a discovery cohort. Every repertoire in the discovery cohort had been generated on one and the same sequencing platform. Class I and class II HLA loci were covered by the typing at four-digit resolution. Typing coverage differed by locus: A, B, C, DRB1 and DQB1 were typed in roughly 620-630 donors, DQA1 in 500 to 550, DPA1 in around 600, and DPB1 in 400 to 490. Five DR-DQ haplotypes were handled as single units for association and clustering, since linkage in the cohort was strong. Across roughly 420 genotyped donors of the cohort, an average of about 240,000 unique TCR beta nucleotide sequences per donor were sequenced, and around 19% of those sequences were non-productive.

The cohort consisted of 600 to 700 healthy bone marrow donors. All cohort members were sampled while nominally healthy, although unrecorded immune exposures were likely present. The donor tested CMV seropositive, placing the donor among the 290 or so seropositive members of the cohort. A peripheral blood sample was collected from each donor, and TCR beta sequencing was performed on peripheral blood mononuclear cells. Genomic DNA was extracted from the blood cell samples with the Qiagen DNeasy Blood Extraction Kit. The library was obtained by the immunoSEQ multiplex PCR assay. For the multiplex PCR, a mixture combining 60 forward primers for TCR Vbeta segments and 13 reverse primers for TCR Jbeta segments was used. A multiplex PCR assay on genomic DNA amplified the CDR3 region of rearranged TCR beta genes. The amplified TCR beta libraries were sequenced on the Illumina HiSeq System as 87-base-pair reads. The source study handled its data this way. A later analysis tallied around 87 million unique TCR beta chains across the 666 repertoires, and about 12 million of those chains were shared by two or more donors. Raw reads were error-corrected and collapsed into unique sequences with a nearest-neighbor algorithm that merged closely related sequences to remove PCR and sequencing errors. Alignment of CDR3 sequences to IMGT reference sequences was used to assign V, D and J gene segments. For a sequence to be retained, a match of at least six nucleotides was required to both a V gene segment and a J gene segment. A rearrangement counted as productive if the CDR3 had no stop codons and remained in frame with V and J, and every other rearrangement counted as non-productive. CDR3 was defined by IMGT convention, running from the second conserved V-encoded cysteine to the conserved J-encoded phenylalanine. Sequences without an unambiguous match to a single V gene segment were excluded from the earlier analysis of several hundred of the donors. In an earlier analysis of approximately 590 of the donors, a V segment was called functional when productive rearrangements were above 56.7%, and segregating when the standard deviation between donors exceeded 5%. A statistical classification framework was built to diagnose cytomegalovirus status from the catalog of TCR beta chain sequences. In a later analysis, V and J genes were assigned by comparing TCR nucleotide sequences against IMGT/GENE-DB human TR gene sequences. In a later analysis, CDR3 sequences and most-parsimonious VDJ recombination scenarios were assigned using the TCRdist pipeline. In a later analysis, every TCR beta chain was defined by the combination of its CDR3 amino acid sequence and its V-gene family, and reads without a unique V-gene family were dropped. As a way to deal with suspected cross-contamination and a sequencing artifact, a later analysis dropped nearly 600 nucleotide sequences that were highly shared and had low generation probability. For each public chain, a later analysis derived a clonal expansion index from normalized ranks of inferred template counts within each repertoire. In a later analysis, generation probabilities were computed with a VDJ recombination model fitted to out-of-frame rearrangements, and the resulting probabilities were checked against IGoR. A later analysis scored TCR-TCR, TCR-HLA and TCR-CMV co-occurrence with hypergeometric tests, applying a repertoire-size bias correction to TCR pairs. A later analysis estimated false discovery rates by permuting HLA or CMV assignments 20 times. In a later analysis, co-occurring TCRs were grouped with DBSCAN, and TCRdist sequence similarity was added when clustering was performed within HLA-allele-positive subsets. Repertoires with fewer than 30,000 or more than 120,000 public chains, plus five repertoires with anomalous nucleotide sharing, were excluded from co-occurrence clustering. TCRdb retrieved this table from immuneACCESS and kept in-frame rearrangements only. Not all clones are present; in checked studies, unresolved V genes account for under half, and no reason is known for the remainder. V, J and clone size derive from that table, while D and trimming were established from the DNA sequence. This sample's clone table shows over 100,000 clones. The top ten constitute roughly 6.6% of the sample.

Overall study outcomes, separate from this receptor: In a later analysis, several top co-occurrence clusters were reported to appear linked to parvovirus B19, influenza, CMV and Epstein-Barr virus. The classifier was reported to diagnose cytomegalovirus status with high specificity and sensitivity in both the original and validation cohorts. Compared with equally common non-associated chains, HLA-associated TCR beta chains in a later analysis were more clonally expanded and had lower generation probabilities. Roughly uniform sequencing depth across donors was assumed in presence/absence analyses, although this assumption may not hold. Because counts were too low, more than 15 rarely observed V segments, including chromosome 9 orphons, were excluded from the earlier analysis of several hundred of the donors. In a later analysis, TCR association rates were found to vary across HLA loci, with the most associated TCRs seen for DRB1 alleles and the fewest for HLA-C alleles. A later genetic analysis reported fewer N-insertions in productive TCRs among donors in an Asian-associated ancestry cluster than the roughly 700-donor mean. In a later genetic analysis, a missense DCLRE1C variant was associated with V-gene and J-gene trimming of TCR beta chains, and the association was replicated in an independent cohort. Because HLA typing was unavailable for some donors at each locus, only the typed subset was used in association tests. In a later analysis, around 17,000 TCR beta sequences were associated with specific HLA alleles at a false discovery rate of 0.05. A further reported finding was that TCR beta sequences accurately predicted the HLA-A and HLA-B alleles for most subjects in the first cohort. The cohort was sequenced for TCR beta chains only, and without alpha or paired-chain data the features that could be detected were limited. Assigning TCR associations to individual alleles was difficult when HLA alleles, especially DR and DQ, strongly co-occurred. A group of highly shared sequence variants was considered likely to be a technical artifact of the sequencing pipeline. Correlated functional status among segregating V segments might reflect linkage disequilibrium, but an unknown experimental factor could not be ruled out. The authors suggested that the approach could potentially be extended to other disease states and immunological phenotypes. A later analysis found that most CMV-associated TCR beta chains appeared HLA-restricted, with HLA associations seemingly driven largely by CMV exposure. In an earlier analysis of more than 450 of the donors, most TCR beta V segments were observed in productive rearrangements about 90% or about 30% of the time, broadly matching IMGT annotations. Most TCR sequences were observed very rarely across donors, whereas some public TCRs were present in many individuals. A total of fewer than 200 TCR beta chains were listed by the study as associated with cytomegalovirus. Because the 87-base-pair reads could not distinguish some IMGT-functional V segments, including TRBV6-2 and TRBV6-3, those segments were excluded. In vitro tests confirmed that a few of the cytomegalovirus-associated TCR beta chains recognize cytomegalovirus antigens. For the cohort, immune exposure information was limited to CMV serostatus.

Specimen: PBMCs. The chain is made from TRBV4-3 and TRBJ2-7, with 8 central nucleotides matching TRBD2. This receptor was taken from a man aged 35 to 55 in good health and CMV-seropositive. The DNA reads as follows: TGCGCCAGCAGCCAAGAGGCTCTAGCGGGCCCTGCCTACGAGCAGTACTTC. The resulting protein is CASSQEALAGPAYEQYF.